This TCR beta chain was identified during a study of T-cell reconstitution after alpha-beta-depleted transplantation in children (dated by TCRdb to the mid-2010s). Broadly, across the study: Using TCR repertoire profiling, the study followed T-cell immune reconstitution in a quantitative way in children after TCRalphabeta/CD19-depleted allogeneic hematopoietic cell transplantation.

Comments on this clonotype: Its antigen is currently not known. No base quality values were provided; no much bigger clone lies one nucleotide off.

The trim is 0 bases for V and 5 bases for J, with a gap of 12 bases between the germline ends. CDR1 and CDR2 were assigned from the germline V gene as SGHRS and YFSETQ. From cysteine to phenylalanine, the CDR3 is 14 amino acids long. Only the CDR3 DNA is retained, 42 bases long and in frame from the first base. The receptor library was made with PCR. The sequencer was an Illumina HiSeq 2500. To normalize quantification of the TCRbeta repertoire, the TCR libraries were built with molecular barcoding that relied on unique molecular identifiers. The raw public reads went through TCRdb reprocessing: fastp at Q25, MiXCR clone calling, in-frame beta chains kept. Rows merge per CDR3 protein into single entries with the most common DNA and genes. Across this sample there are 450,000 to 500,000 distinct CDR3 sequences, with 9.5% to 15% seen only once. Of the sample, about 5.6% falls within the top ten clones.

The chain is made from TRBV5-1 and TRBJ2-7; the D gene is unclear. The sequence came from a human donor who donated a stem cell graft to a child with combined immunodeficiency. The sequences come from PBMCs from the stem cell graft donor, collected from the stem cell graft. The nucleotide sequence reads as follows: TGCGCCAGCAGCTTGGGCGCAGGCACCCACGAGCAGTACTTC. It encodes CASSLGAGTHEQYF. The variable domain in full, with residues beyond the CDR3 obtained from the reference TRBV5-1 and TRBJ2-7 genes, is KAGVTQTPRYLIKTRGQQVTLSCSPISGHRSVSWYQQTPGQGLQFLFEYFSETQRNKGNFPGRFSGRQFSNSRSEMNVSTLELGDSALYLCASSLGAGTHEQYFGPGTRLTVT.